The TCR beta chain under discussion was sequenced for a study of blood T cell repertoires in COVID-19. Study-wide background: The analysed material was cDNA or gDNA that came from T cells, B-cell-depleted T cells, or PBMCs.

Method: immunoSEQ multiplex PCR; TCRdb's copy keeps in-frame clones and lacks some. The sample gives under 110,000 clones, around 85% of which show up once; 1.5% to 2% is in the top ten. V was clipped by 6 bases and J by 0 bases; unmatched bases: 8. The CDR3 sequence is 15 residues long. Per the germline V gene, CDR1 is LNHDA and CDR2 is SQIVND (reference sequence). The sequencing input was peripheral blood. The chain combines TRBV19 with TRBJ2-7; 7 bases map to TRBD1. This TCR was sampled from a woman in her seventies with active or convalescent COVID-19. CDR3 DNA: TGTGCCAGTAGGCCGGACAGGAGAATCTCCTACGAGCAGTACTTC. Residues: CASRPDRRISYEQYF.